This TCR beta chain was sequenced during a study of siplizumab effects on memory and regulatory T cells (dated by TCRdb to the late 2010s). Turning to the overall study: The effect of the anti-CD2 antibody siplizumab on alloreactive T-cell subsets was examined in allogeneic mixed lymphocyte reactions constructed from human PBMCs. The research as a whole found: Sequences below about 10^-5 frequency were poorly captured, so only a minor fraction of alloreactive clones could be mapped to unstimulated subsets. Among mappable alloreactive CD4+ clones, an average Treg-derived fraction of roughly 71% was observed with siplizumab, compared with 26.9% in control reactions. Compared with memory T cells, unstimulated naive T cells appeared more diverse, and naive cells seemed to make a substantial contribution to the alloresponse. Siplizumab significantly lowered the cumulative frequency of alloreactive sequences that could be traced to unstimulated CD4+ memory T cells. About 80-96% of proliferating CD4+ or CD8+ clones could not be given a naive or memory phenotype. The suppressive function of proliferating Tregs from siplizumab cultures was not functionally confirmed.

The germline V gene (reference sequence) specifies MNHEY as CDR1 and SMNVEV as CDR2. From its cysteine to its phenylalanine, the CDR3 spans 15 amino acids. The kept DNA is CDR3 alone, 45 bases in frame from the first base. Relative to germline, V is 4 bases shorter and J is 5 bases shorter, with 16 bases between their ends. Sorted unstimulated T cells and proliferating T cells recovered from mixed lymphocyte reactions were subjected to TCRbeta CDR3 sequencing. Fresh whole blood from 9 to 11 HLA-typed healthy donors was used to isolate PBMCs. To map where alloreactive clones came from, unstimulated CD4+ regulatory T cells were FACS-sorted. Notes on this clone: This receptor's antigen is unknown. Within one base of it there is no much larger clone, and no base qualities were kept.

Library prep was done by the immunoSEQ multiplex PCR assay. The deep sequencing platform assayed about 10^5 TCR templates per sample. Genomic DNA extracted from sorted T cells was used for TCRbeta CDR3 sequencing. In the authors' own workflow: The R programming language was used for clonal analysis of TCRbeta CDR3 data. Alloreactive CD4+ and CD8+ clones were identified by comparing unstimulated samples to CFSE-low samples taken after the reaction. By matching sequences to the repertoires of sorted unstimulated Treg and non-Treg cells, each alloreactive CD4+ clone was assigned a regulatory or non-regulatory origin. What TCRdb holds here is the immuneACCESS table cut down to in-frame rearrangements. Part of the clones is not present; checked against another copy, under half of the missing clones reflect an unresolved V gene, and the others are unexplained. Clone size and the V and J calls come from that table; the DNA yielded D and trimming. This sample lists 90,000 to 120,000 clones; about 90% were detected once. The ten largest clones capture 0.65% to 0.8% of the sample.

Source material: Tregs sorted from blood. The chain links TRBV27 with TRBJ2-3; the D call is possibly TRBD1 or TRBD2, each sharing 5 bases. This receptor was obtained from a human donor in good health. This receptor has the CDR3 CASSSPGRGVDTQYF. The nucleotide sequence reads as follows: TGTGCCAGCAGTTCCCCAGGGCGAGGGGTAGATACGCAGTATTTT.